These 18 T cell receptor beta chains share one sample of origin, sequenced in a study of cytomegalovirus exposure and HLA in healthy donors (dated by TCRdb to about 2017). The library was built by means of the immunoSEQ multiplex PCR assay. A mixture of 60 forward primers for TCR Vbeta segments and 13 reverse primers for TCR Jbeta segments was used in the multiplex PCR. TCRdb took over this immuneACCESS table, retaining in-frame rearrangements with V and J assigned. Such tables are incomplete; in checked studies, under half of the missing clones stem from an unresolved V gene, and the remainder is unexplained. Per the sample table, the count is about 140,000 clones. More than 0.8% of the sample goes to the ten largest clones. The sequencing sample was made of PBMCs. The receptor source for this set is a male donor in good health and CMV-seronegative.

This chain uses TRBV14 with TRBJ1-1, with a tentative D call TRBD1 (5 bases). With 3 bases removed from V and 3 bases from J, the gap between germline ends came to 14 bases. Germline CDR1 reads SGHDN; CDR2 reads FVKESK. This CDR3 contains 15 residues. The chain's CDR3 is CASSQIHGGYTEAFF. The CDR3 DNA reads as TGTGCCAGCAGCCAGATCCACGGGGGATACACTGAAGCTTTCTTT.

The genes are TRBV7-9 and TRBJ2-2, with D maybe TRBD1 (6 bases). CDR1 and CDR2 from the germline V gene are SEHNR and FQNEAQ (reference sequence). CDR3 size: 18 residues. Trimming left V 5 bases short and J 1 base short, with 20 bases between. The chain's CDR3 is CASSRIGSQGQNTGELFF. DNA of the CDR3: TGTGCCAGCAGCCGTATAGGGTCACAGGGACAGAACACCGGGGAGCTGTTTTTT. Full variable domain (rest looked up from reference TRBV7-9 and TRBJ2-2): DTGVSQNPRHKITKRGQNVTFRCDPISEHNRLYWYRQTLGQGPEFLTYFQNEAQLEKSRLLSDRFSAERPKGSFSTLEIQRTEQGDSAMYLCASSRIGSQGQNTGELFFGEGSRLTVL.

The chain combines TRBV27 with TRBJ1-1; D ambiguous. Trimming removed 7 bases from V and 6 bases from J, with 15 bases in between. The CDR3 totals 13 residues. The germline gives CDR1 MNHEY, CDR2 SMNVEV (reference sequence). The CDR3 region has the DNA TGTGCCAGCATGCGGGTGGGAAGGGCTGAAGCTTTCTTT. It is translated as CASMRVGRAEAFF.

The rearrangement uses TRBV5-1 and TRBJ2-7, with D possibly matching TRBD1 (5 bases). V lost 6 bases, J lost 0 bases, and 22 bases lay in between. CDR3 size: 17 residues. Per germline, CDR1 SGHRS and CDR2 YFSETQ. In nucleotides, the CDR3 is TGCGCCAGCACAGTCGGTCAGTTACTAACAGGCTCCTACGAGCAGTACTTC. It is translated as CASTVGQLLTGSYEQYF.

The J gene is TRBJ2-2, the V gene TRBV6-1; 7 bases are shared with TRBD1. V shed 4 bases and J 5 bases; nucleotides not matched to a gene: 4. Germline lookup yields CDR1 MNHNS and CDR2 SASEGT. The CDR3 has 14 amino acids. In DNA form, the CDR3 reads TGTGCCAGCAGTGCCGACAGGGAGACCGGGGAGCTGTTTTTT. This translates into CASSADRETGELFF.

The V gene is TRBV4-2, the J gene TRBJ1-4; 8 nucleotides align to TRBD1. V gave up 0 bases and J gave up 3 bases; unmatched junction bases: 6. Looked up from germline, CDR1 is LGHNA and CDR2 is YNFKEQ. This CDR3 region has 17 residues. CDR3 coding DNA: TGTGCCAGCAGCCAAGATTCGTACAGGGGGTCTAATGAAAAACTGTTTTTT. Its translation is CASSQDSYRGSNEKLFF.

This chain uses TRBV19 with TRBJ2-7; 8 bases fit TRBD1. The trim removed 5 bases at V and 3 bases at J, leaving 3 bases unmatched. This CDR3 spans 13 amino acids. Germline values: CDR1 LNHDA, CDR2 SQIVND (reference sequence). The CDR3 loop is CASSGTGLYEQYF. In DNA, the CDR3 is TGTGCCAGTAGTGGGACAGGACTCTACGAGCAGTACTTC.

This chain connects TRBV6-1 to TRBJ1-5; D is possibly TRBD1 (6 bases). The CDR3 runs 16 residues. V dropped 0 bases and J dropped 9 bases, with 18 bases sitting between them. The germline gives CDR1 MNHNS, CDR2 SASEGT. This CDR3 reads CASSEALPTGLGPQHF. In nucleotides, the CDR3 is TGTGCCAGCAGTGAAGCGCTACCAACAGGGTTAGGGCCCCAGCATTTT.

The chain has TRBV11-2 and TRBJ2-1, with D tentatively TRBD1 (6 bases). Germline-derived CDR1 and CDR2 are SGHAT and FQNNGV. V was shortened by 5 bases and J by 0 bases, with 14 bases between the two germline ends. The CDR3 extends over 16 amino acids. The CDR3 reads CASSQGQSASYNEQFF. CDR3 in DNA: TGTGCCAGCAGCCAAGGACAGTCAGCCTCCTACAATGAGCAGTTCTTC.

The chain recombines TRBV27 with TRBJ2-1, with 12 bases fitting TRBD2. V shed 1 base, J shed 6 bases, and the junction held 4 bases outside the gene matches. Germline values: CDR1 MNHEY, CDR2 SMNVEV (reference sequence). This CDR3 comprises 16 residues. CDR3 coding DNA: TGTGCCAGCAGTTTATGGAGGACTAGCGGGGTCAATGAGCAGTTCTTC. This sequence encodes CASSLWRTSGVNEQFF.

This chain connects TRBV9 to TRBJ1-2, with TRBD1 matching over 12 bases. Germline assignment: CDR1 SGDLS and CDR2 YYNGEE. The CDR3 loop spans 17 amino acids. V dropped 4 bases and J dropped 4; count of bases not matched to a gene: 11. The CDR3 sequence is CASSSGQGAAGSYGYTF. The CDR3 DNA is TGTGCCAGCAGCTCGGGACAGGGGGCAGCGGGCTCCTATGGCTACACCTTC. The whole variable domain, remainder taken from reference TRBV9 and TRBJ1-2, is DSGVTQTPKHLITATGQRVTLRCSPRSGDLSVYWYQQSLDQGLQFLIQYYNGEERAKGNILERFSAQQFPDLHSELNLSSLELGDSALYFCASSSGQGAAGSYGYTFGSGTRLTVV.

DNA for the CDR3: TGTGCCAGCAGTCGTCTAGCGGGGGGGCTCCAAGAGACCCAGTACTTC. Amino acids: CASSRLAGGLQETQYF. This chain joins TRBV14 and TRBJ2-5; 12 bases agree with TRBD2. Unmatched junction bases numbered 6, after V lost 6 bases and J lost 1 base. This CDR3 has 16 amino acids. Germline V gene data show CDR1 as SGHDN and CDR2 as FVKESK. The variable domain in full, completed from reference TRBV14 and TRBJ2-5, reads EAGVTQFPSHSVIEKGQTVTLRCDPISGHDNLYWYRRVMGKEIKFLLHFVKESKQDESGMPNNRFLAERTGGTYSTLKVQPAELEDSGVYFCASSRLAGGLQETQYFGPGTRLLVL.

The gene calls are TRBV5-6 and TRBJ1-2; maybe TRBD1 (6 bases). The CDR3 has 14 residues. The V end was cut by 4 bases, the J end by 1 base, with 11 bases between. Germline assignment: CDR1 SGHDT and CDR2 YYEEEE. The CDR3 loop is CASSHVGGNYGYTF. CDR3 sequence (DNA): TGTGCCAGCAGCCACGTAGGGGGTAACTATGGCTACACCTTC.

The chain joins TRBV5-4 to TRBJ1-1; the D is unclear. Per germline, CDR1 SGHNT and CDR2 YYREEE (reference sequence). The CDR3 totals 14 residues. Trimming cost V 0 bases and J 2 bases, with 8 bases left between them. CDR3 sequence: CASSLGGVNTEAFF. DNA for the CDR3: TGTGCCAGCAGCTTGGGCGGGGTAAACACTGAAGCTTTCTTT.

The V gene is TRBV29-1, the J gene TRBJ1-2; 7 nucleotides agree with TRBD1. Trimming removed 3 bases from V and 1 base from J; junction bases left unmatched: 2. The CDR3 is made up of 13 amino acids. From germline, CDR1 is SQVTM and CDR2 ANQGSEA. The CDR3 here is CSVDTGVNYGYTF. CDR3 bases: TGCAGCGTTGACACAGGGGTTAACTATGGCTACACCTTC.

As DNA, the CDR3 is TGTGCCAGCGGGGACACCCGAGGGCAGCCCCAGCATTTT. Translation: CASGDTRGQPQHF. This chain uses TRBV6-5 with TRBJ1-5, with D possibly being TRBD1 (6 bases). The CDR3 has 13 amino acids. Per germline, CDR1 MNHEY and CDR2 SVGAGI. Between the trimmed V and J ends, which lost 8 bases and 7 bases, there was a span of 15 bases.

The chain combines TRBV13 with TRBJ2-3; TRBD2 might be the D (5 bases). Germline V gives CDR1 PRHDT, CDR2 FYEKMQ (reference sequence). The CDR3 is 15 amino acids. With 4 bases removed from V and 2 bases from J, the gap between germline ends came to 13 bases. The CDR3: CASSSSGITTDTQYF. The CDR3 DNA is TGTGCCAGCAGCTCCTCCGGGATTACCACAGATACGCAGTATTTT.

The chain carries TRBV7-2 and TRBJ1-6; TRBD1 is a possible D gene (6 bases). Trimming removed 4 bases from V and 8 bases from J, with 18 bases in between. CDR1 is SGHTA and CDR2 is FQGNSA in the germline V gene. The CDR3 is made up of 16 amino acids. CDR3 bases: TGTGCCAGCAGCTCGACAGGAAATCCCTCTTATTCACCCCTCCACTTT. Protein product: CASSSTGNPSYSPLHF.